The 16 T cell receptor beta chains reported below all come from one sample, sequenced in a study of molecular identifiers for immune sequencing clone quantification. TCRdb recomputed calls from the PCR reads with MiXCR, one row per CDR3 protein. Of 8,800 or so distinct CDR3 sequences in the sample, about 32% are singletons; the top ten hold roughly 5%. Material for sequencing was naive CD8+ T cells from blood, with Jurkat cell RNA spiked in. Subset described: FACS-sorted CD8+CD4-CCR7+CD45RA+ naive T cells. These receptors originate from a human donor in good health. Some libraries in this study had Jurkat cell RNA spiked in.

V is TRBV19 and J is TRBJ2-1, with D perhaps TRBD1 (6 bases). Germline V gene lookup returns CDR1 LNHDA and CDR2 SQIVND (reference sequence). V was shortened by 7 bases and J by 4 bases, with 14 bases between the two germline ends. The CDR3 loop spans 14 amino acids. CDR3 sequence reads: CASNFARGYNEQFF. CDR3 nucleotides: TGTGCCAGTAACTTCGCTAGGGGGTACAATGAGCAGTTCTTC.

This clonotype was picked up a small number of times. The rearrangement links TRBV7-6 to TRBJ1-1, with D unclear. This CDR3 is 15 amino acids long. Germline V gene sequence: CDR1 SGHVS, CDR2 FNYEAQ. Trimming took 1 base from V and 1 from J, leaving 10 bases between them. The CDR3 spells CASSLVSVENTEAFF. The CDR3 DNA is TGTGCCAGCAGCTTAGTTTCTGTGGAGAACACTGAAGCTTTCTTT.

V is TRBV2 and J is TRBJ1-5; 7 bases are a match to TRBD1. Germline-derived CDR1 and CDR2 are SNHLY and FYNNEI. The V and J ends lost 3 bases and 4 bases, in that order; junction bases with no gene match: 6. The CDR3 runs 15 residues. The CDR3 loop is CASSDTQGENQPQHF. CDR3 in DNA: TGTGCCAGCAGTGATACGCAGGGGGAAAATCAGCCCCAGCATTTT.

The chain has TRBV20-1 and TRBJ1-5; D may be TRBD1 (5 bases). The CDR3 runs 14 residues. Germline-derived CDR1 and CDR2 are DFQATT and SNEGSKA (reference sequence). V dropped 0 bases and J dropped 7 bases, with 13 bases sitting between them. The CDR3 nucleotides are TGCAGTGCTAGAGATGGGGCCAGGTGGCAGCCCCAGCATTTT. Translation gives CSARDGARWQPQHF.

The chain carries TRBV5-1 and TRBJ2-3, with TRBD2 matching over 7 bases. V trimming: 0 bases; J trimming: 5 bases; junction bases outside the gene matches: 9. The CDR3 covers 16 residues. Germline lookup yields CDR1 SGHRS and CDR2 YFSETQ. CDR3 sequence (DNA): TGCGCCAGCAGCTTGGGCGGGAGACATTACATAGATACGCAGTATTTT. This encodes CASSLGGRHYIDTQYF.

In its sample, this clonotype was seen a few times. V and J are TRBV12-3 or TRBV12-4 and TRBJ2-3; a weak D match, TRBD2 (5 bases). The V gene lost 3 bases and the J gene lost 2 bases, with 9 bases spanning the gap. The CDR3 spans 14 residues. The CDR3: CASSLATTTDTQYF. The CDR3 bases are TGTGCCAGCAGTTTGGCGACTACCACAGATACGCAGTATTTT.

The chain combines TRBV7-9 with TRBJ1-4, with D possibly TRBD1 on 6 matching bases. The CDR3 covers 18 residues. V lost 2 bases and J 8 bases, leaving 24 bases between the germline ends. From germline, CDR1 is SEHNR and CDR2 FQNEAQ (reference sequence). The CDR3 sequence is CASSLSPGRGEEWEKLFF. In DNA form, the CDR3 reads TGTGCCAGCAGCTTATCCCCCGGCAGGGGAGAAGAATGGGAAAAACTGTTTTTT.

With respect to this clonotype: Being one base from a much bigger clone, this may be a read error. The rearrangement joins TRBV6-2 or TRBV6-3 to TRBJ2-5; D is uncertain. This CDR3 comprises 14 residues. Germline V CDR1 and CDR2: MNHEY, SVGEGT. V lost 5 bases to trimming and J lost 2 bases, with 12 bases between them. CDR3 nucleotide sequence: TGTGCCAGCAGTAACCAGGCAGAACAAGAGACCCAGTACTTC. Amino acid sequence: CASSNQAEQETQYF.

This clonotype has only a few counts. V usage is TRBV27 and J usage is TRBJ2-7; 8 bases fit TRBD2. The CDR3 is made up of 15 amino acids. V lost 1 base to trimming and J lost 5 bases; unmatched junction nucleotides: 7. The V gene's germline CDR1 is MNHEY and CDR2 SMNVEV (reference sequence). CDR3 protein: CASSLWAGGVHEQYF. The CDR3 DNA reads TGTGCCAGCAGTTTATGGGCGGGAGGTGTCCACGAGCAGTACTTC.

This clonotype has a handful of counts. This chain joins TRBV29-1 and TRBJ2-2, with D possibly being TRBD2 (6 bases). Trimming stripped 8 bases from V and 4 bases from J, with 14 bases between. CDR1 and CDR2 (germline): SQVTM, ANQGSEA. This CDR3 spans 13 amino acids. The CDR3 spells CSWREWGTGELFF. The CDR3 bases are TGCAGCTGGAGGGAGTGGGGCACCGGGGAGCTGTTTTTT.

This sequence joins TRBV2 and TRBJ2-2; tentatively, D is TRBD1 (5 bases). The germline CDR1 and CDR2 sequences are SNHLY and FYNNEI. V lost 3 bases, J lost 1 base, and 9 bases lay in between. The CDR3 is 15 amino acids. The CDR3 reads CASSDRQLNTGELFF. The CDR3, as DNA: TGTGCCAGCAGTGATCGACAGCTGAACACCGGGGAGCTGTTTTTT. The whole variable domain, remainder taken from reference TRBV2 and TRBJ2-2, is EPEVTQTPSHQVTQMGQEVILRCVPISNHLYFYWYRQILGQKVEFLVSFYNNEISEKSEIFDDQFSVERPDGSNFTLKIRSTKLEDSAMYFCASSDRQLNTGELFFGEGSRLTVL.

By share, this clonotype counts as medium-sized (0.01 to 0.1%). The chain is built from TRBV7-8 and TRBJ2-4; the D gene is possibly TRBD1 (5 bases). There are 14 residues in the CDR3. Trimming took off 5 bases at V and 6 bases at J, with 14 bases between the two ends. CDR1 and CDR2 from the germline V gene are SGHVS and FQNEAQ. This CDR3 is CASSHAIDRNIQYF. The CDR3 DNA follows: TGTGCCAGCAGCCATGCCATTGACAGAAACATTCAGTACTTC.

This clonotype was seen only once. A much larger clone lies a single base off, so this may be a read error. This chain connects TRBV25-1 to TRBJ2-7, with 12 bases matching TRBD2. The CDR3 runs 16 residues. J was trimmed by 2 bases and V by 2 bases; bases with no gene match: 4. The germline CDR1 and CDR2 sequences are MGHDK and SYGVNS. CDR3 nucleotide sequence: TGTGCCAGCAGTGAAACGCGGACTAGCGGGACCTACGAGCAGTACTTC. This encodes CASSETRTSGTYEQYF.

The V call is TRBV24-1, the J call TRBJ1-4, with a weak D call TRBD1 (5 bases). Trimming removed 5 bases from V and 6 bases from J, with 12 bases in between. The CDR3 sequence is 14 residues long. The V gene's germline CDR1 is KGHDR and CDR2 SFDVKD. CDR3 in amino acids: CATSAGTPDEKLFF. The CDR3 region has the DNA TGTGCCACCAGTGCCGGGACCCCAGATGAAAAACTGTTTTTT.

This clonotype was detected a few times. The chain has TRBV14 and TRBJ2-5; D is ambiguous. The germline gives CDR1 SGHDN, CDR2 FVKESK. This CDR3 spans 13 amino acids. Between the trimmed V and J ends, which lost 2 bases and 1 base, there was a span of 5 bases. As DNA, the CDR3 is TGTGCCAGCAGCCAATGGATCCAAGAGACCCAGTACTTC. Residues: CASSQWIQETQYF.

Concerning this clonotype: A read error is possible here, since a much larger clone lies one base away. The chain couples TRBV28 to TRBJ1-3; no definite D call. Germline assignment: CDR1 MDHEN and CDR2 SYDVKM. This CDR3 contains 17 residues. CDR3 coding DNA: TGTGCCAGCAGTTCATACCCTACAATGGGGTCTGGAAACAACATATATTTT. Protein: CASSSYPTMGSGNNIYF.